This T cell receptor (beta chain) was recovered during a study of tumor-infiltrating lymphocytes in primary liver carcinoma (dated by TCRdb to the late 2010s). Notes on the research overall: Of the five patients (three men and two women, aged 30 to 69 years), four had hepatocellular carcinoma and one had combined HCC and intrahepatic cholangiocarcinoma. Across five regions of each liver tumor, along with adjacent normal tissue and blood, the study brought together TCRbeta repertoire sequencing, expression microarrays and whole-exome sequencing. A total of approximately 35 specimens from 5 patients underwent TCRbeta repertoire sequencing, comprising some 25 tumor regions, 5 adjacent noncancerous liver tissues and 5 peripheral blood samples. To link TCRbeta repertoire diversity to the local molecular phenotype, the 20 to 25 tumor region samples were profiled with Agilent mRNA microarrays. Technical replicate repertoires showed high reproducibility, with mean shared-clone rates approximately 0.87 and correlation coefficients above 0.98. The five patients had tumors staged T1-T3 N0M0, with maximum diameters ranging from roughly 4.2 to 10 cm. Roughly 3.5 to 7.13 million productive TCRbeta reads were obtained per sample, and no significant difference in read depth was found between tissue types.

Without any cell sorting, total RNA and DNA were extracted together from around 20-30 mg of bulk tissue using the AllPrep DNA/RNA mini kit. Surgical resection was performed in China between November 2015 and 2016 on four or five patients with histopathologically diagnosed primary liver carcinoma. Chronic HBV infection was present in the patients, and the patients were treatment-naive at sampling. Each tumor was sampled at five spatially separated regions: the superior, inferior, left-lateral and right-lateral poles and the tumor centre. More than 75% viable tumor cells were found by histology in every tumor sample. Fresh tumor and adjacent tissue pieces were bisected; one half was stored in RNAlater at -80°C, the other sent for histology. Study-wide findings and limitations: Bulk unsorted samples precluded comparing CD4+ and CD8+ T cell repertoires. Compared with blood, tumors had a significantly larger share of the repertoire taken up by the top 250 clones (p = 0.039). Repertoire overlap was found to be higher between tumor regions (mean around 35%) than between tumor-adjacent (roughly 17%) or tumor-blood (around 15%) pairs, consistent with antigen-driven expansion. Only about 7-25% of top clones were found in all five regions of a tumor, suggesting spatial heterogeneity of tumor-infiltrating T cells. Only the TCR beta chain was sequenced, which likely underestimates true repertoire diversity because unpaired alpha chains were not captured. With just a few patients in the study, the authors point out that the findings should be validated in a larger study.

On this clonotype: It lacks a known antigen. One junction end disagrees with the germline gene, perhaps due to a read error.

TCRbeta-specific cDNA was reverse-transcribed from 500 ng total RNA using a constant-region primer and ProtoScript II reverse transcriptase. TCRbeta libraries were built with three nested multiplex PCR rounds, a slightly modified ARM-PCR procedure. Multiplex TRBV1-TRBV30 forward primers and a Cbeta reverse primer were used in the first two PCR rounds, each of which was run for 9 to 11 cycles. Sample barcodes and Illumina adapters were added in a final 25-cycle PCR using Deep VentR polymerase. Before sequencing, amplicons of 200-500 bp were purified from gel using a QIAquick gel extraction kit. An Illumina HiSeq 2500 was used to sequence the TCRbeta amplicons, generating 250-bp paired-end reads. In the authors' own workflow: To recover full CDR3 sequences, reads were quality-trimmed using Trimmomatic v0.33 and paired reads were then merged using FLASH v1.2.11. V, D and J germline segments were assigned to the rearranged TCRbeta sequences using MiGEC v1.2.1b. Clonotype statistics and Shannon-Wiener diversity indices were computed with VDJtools v1.0.0. Except for diversity analysis, only each sample's 250 most abundant clonotypes were used in subsequent analyses to reduce sampling bias. The public reads were reprocessed in TCRdb via fastp at Q25 and MiXCR, keeping in-frame beta chains. Each entry merges the rows of one CDR3 protein and shows their most common DNA and genes. TCRdb's processing, not the study's, gives the V and J calls here. This sample lists around 20,000 distinct CDR3 sequences; 60% to 80% were detected once. The ten largest clones capture roughly 40% of the sample.

Reading from cysteine to phenylalanine, the CDR3 counts 15 amino acids. Left in the record is the CDR3 DNA by itself, 45 bases read in frame from the first base. CDR1 and CDR2 are read off the germline V gene as LGHNA and YSLEER. The chain employs TRBV4-3 and TRBJ2-7, with 14 bases aligning to TRBD2. This clonotype originated in a woman aged 30 to 39 with primary liver carcinoma and hepatitis B virus infection. Sequencing was carried out using liver tumor tissue from sampling region 4. The cell subset or site label, as the study defines it: tumor region T4, right-lateral pole. The DNA sequence is as follows: TGTTCCAGCAGCCAAGGGACTAGCGGGAGTTGGGAGCGGTACTTC. Translated, this is CSSSQGTSGSWERYF.